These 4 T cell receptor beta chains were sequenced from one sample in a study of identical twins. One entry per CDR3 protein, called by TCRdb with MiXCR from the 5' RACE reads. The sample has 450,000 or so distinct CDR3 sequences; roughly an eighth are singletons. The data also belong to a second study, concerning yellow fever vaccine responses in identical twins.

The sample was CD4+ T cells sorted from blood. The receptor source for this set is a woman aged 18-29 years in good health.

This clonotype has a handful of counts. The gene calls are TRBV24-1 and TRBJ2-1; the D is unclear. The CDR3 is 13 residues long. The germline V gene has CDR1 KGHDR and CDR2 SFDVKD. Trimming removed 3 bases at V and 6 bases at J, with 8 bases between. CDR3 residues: CATSDRAPNEQFF. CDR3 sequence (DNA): TGTGCCACCAGTGATAGAGCGCCCAATGAGCAGTTCTTC.

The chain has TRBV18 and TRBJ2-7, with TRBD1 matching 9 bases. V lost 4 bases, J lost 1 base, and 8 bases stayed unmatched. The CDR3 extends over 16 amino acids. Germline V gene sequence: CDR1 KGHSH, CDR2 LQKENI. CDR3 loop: CASSQVPGTGSYEQYF. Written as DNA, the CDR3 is TGTGCCAGCTCACAAGTCCCCGGGACAGGGTCCTACGAGCAGTACTTC.

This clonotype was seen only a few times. The CDR3 DNA follows: TGCAGTGCTAGATCCGGGGTAGATACGCAGTATTTT. As protein: CSARSGVDTQYF. V is TRBV20-1 and J is TRBJ2-3, with a weak D call TRBD2 (5 bases). The CDR3 spans 12 residues. Trimming left V 2 bases short and J 5 bases short, with 8 bases between. CDR1 DFQATT and CDR2 SNEGSKA come from the germline V gene (reference sequence).

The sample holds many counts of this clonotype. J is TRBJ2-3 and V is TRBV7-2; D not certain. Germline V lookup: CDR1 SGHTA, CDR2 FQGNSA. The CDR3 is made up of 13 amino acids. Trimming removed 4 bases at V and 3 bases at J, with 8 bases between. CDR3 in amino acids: CASSSRPTDTQYF. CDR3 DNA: TGTGCCAGCAGCTCCAGACCAACAGATACGCAGTATTTT.